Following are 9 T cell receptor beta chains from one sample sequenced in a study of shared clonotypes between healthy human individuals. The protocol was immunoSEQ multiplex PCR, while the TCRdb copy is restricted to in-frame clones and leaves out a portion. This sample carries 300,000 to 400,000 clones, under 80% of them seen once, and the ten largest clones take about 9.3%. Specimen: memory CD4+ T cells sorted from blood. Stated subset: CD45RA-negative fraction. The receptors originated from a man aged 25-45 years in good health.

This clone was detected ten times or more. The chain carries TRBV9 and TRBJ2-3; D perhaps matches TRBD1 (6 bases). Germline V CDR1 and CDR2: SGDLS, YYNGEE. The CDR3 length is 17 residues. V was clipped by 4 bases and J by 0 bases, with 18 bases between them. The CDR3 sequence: CASSPQTGPPSTDTQYF. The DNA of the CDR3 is TGTGCCAGCAGCCCCCAGACAGGTCCCCCTAGCACAGATACGCAGTATTTT.

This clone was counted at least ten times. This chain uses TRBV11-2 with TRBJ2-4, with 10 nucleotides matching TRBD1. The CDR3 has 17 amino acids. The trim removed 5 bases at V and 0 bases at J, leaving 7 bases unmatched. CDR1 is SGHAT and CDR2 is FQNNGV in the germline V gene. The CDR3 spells CASSARTGGVAKNIQYF. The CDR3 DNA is TGTGCCAGCAGCGCAAGGACAGGGGGGGTAGCCAAAAACATTCAGTACTTC.

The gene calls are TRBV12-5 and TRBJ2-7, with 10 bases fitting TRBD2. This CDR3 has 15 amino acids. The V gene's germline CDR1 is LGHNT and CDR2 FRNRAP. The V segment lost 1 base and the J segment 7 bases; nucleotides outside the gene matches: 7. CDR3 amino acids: CASGLGGLADGEQYF. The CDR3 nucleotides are TGTGCTAGTGGTTTGGGTGGACTAGCGGACGGGGAGCAGTACTTC.

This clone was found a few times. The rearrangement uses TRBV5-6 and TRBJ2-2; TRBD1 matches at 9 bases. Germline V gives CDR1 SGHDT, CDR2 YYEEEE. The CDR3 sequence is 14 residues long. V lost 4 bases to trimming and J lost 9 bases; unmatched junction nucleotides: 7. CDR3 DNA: TGTGCCAGCAGCCCGGGACAGGGTGTCCGGGAGCTGTTTTTT. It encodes CASSPGQGVRELFF.

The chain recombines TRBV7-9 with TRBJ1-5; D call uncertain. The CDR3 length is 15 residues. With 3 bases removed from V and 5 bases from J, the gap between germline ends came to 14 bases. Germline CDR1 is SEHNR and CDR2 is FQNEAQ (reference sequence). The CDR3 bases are TGTGCCAGCAGCTTGGGTCGGATCGGGTATCAGCCCCAGCATTTT. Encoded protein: CASSLGRIGYQPQHF.

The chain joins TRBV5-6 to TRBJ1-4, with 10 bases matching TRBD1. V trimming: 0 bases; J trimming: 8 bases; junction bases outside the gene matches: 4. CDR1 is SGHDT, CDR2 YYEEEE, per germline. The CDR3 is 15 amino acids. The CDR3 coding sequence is TGTGCCAGCAGCTTGGTAGGGACAGGGGAAGAAAAACTGTTTTTT. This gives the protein CASSLVGTGEEKLFF. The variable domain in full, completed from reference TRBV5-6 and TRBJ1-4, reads DAGVTQSPTHLIKTRGQQVTLRCSPKSGHDTVSWYQQALGQGPQFIFQYYEEEERQRGNFPDRFSGHQFPNYSSELNVNALLLGDSALYLCASSLVGTGEEKLFFGSGTQLSVL.

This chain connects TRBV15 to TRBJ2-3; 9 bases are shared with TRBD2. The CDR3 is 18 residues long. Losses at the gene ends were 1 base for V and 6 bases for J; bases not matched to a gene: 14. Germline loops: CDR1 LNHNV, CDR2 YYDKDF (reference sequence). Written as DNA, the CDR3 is TGTGCCACCAGCAGAGGGTTTGGTAGCGGGGGTAGTGGTGATACGCAGTATTTT. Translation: CATSRGFGSGGSGDTQYF.

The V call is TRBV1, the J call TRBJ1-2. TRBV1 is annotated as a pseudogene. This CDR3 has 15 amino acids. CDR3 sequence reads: CTSSLSVRKTYGYTF. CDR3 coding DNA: TGCACCAGCAGTCTCAGTGTGCGAAAGACCTATGGCTACACCTTC.

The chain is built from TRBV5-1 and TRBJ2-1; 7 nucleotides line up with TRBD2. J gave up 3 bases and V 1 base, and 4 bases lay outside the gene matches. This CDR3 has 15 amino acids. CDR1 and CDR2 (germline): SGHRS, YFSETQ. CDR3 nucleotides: TGCGCCAGCAGCTTGTACCCTAGCGGCTACAATGAGCAGTTCTTC. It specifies CASSLYPSGYNEQFF. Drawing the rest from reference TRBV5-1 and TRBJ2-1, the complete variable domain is KAGVTQTPRYLIKTRGQQVTLSCSPISGHRSVSWYQQTPGQGLQFLFEYFSETQRNKGNFPGRFSGRQFSNSRSEMNVSTLELGDSALYLCASSLYPSGYNEQFFGPGTRLTVL.